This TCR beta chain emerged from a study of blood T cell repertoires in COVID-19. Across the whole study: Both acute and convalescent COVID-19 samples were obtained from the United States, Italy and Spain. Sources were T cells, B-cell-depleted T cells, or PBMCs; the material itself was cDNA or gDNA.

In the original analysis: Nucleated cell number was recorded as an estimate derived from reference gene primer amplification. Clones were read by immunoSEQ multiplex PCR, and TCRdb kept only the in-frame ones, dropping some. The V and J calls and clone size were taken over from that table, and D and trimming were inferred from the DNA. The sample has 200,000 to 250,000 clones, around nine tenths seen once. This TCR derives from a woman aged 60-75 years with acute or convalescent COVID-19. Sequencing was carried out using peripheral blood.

This chain's CDR3 is CASSITSGAYGYTF. The CDR3 coding sequence is TGTGCCAGTAGTATCACATCCGGAGCTTATGGCTACACCTTC. This chain uses TRBV19 with TRBJ1-2; the D is unclear. The CDR3 covers 14 residues. Germline CDR1 reads LNHDA; CDR2 reads SQIVND (reference sequence). V lost 3 bases and J lost 5, with 13 bases in between.